The next 24 T cell receptor beta chains were all read from a single sample in a study of Ad26.COV2.S vaccination and SARS-CoV-2 variants. Indicated treatment: some 20 received Ad26.COV2.S at low or high dose, single or two shots; several received placebo; per-sample allocation not given. It was on day 63 after the first vaccine or placebo injection that samples were taken. Repertoires were generated with immunoSEQ multiplex PCR, while TCRdb's copy carries only in-frame clones and drops some. The table includes about 330,000 clones, under 90% detected once. Material: peripheral blood, obtained in a trial of Ad26.COV2.S vaccine versus placebo. All receptors come from a person aged 18-65 years who received the Ad26.COV2.S COVID-19 vaccine or a placebo.

This clone was seen only a few times. The genes are TRBV7-9 and TRBJ1-2, with no clear D. CDR3 length: 13 residues. V was trimmed by 3 bases and J by 3 bases, leaving 8 bases between them. From germline, CDR1 is SEHNR and CDR2 FQNEAQ (reference sequence). The CDR3 bases are TGTGCCAGCAGCTTTAGCGGAGACTATGGCTACACCTTC. Amino acid sequence: CASSFSGDYGYTF.

The chain combines TRBV11-2 with TRBJ2-1; no definite D call. V was cut by 5 bases and J by 9 bases, with 26 bases left in between. CDR3 length equals 17 residues. Germline V gives CDR1 SGHAT, CDR2 FQNNGV. Written as DNA, the CDR3 is TGTGCCAGCAGCAAGTTTACAATGATGTCGGGCCACATTGAGCAGTTCTTC. Protein: CASSKFTMMSGHIEQFF.

This rearrangement joins TRBV18 to TRBJ2-2; TRBD2 might be the D (6 bases). Germline V CDR1 and CDR2: KGHSH, LQKENI. CDR3 length: 19 amino acids. V gave up 6 bases and J gave up 4 bases, with 27 bases separating them. The CDR3 is CASSPSGRQGPFGTGELFF. The CDR3 DNA reads as TGTGCCAGCTCCCCAAGTGGGAGGCAGGGACCGTTTGGCACCGGGGAGCTGTTTTTT.

The gene calls are TRBV19 and TRBJ1-1; D is unclear. Germline CDR1 and CDR2: LNHDA and SQIVND (reference sequence). The CDR3 is made up of 16 amino acids. Trimming left V 7 bases short and J 2 bases short, with 20 bases between. For the CDR3, the DNA is TGTGCCAGTATTTCCCCCCCCAACGCGCCTAACACTGAAGCTTTCTTT. Protein product: CASISPPNAPNTEAFF.

This chain links TRBV11-3 with TRBJ2-1; the match to TRBD2 covers 16 bases. CDR1 is SGHNT and CDR2 is YENEEA in the germline V gene. V lost 5 bases, J lost 8 bases, and 9 bases stayed unmatched. The CDR3 has 17 amino acids. DNA of the CDR3: TGTGCCAGCAGCCCGTTAGGGGGACTAGCGGGAGGGTATGAGCAGTTCTTC. Protein sequence: CASSPLGGLAGGYEQFF.

V gene TRBV27 combines with J gene TRBJ2-7, with 10 bases matching TRBD1. This CDR3 region has 15 residues. The germline gives CDR1 MNHEY, CDR2 SMNVEV (reference sequence). V shed 5 bases and J 0 bases; nucleotides not matched to a gene: 4. The chain's CDR3 is CASSRGTGDSYEQYF. CDR3 sequence (DNA): TGTGCCAGCAGTCGGGGGACAGGGGACTCCTACGAGCAGTACTTC.

The chain links TRBV5-1 to TRBJ2-7, with TRBD1 identical over 9 bases. The CDR3 is 15 amino acids. The germline CDR1 and CDR2 sequences are SGHRS and YFSETQ. J lost 3 bases, V lost 0 bases, and 4 bases had no gene match. CDR3 sequence reads: CASSLDPGQGYEQYV. The CDR3 nucleotides read TGCGCCAGCAGCTTGGACCCGGGACAGGGCTACGAGCAGTACGTC.

This clone was found a few times. J is TRBJ2-1 and V is TRBV2; D possibly corresponds to TRBD2 (7 bases). The length of the CDR3 is 14 residues. Germline-derived CDR1 and CDR2 are SNHLY and FYNNEI. V lost 10 bases and J lost 4, with 17 bases in between. CDR3 sequence (DNA): TGTGCCACGCGGGCGCGGGGGCTATACAATGAGCAGTTCTTC. It yields the protein CATRARGLYNEQFF.

The J gene is TRBJ1-6, the V gene TRBV27, with D maybe TRBD1 (5 bases). Germline CDR1 MNHEY, CDR2 SMNVEV (reference sequence). CDR3 size: 17 residues. V gave up 9 bases and J gave up 6 bases, with 24 bases separating them. CDR3 bases: TGTGCCAGTCAACCCTCAGGGACTCCCGGTTCTAATTCACCCCTCCACTTT. Amino acid sequence: CASQPSGTPGSNSPLHF.

V and J are TRBV28 and TRBJ1-1; D unresolved. V was shortened by 7 bases and J by 1 base, with 7 bases between the two germline ends. The germline V gene has CDR1 MDHEN and CDR2 SYDVKM. The CDR3 is 12 amino acids. The chain's CDR3 is CASTGWNTEAFF. CDR3 nucleotides: TGTGCCAGCACCGGATGGAACACTGAAGCTTTCTTT. Complete variable domain (other parts from reference TRBV28 and TRBJ1-1): DVKVTQSSRYLVKRTGEKVFLECVQDMDHENMFWYRQDPGLGLRLIYFSYDVKMKEKGDIPEGYSVSREKKERFSLILESASTNQTSMYLCASTGWNTEAFFGQGTRLTVV.

The rearrangement joins TRBV9 to TRBJ2-2; D uncertain. The CDR3 is 15 amino acids. Germline V gene sequence: CDR1 SGDLS, CDR2 YYNGEE. Trimming took 0 bases from V and 5 from J, leaving 11 bases between them. Written as DNA, the CDR3 is TGTGCCAGCAGCGTAGGCCGGGCGCCGACCGGGGAGCTGTTTTTT. Its translation: CASSVGRAPTGELFF.

The chain recombines TRBV6-5 with TRBJ1-5; D gene uncertain. Per the germline V gene, CDR1 is MNHEY and CDR2 is SVGAGI. V was clipped by 0 bases and J by 5 bases, with 5 bases between them. There are 13 residues in the CDR3. The DNA for the CDR3 is TGTGCCAGCAGTTACTCGAGGGATCAGCCCCAGCATTTT. It yields the protein CASSYSRDQPQHF.

This chain uses TRBV9 with TRBJ2-7; weak D call: TRBD1 (5 bases). CDR3 length: 14 amino acids. Germline CDR1 SGDLS, CDR2 YYNGEE. Trimming pared 4 bases from V and 7 bases from J, leaving 18 bases between. The CDR3 DNA reads TGTGCCAGCAGCCTAGGGGATACAGGTTGGGAGCAGTACTTC. This gives the protein CASSLGDTGWEQYF.

The chain couples TRBV4-3 to TRBJ2-2, with 7 bases aligning to TRBD2. The CDR3 is 15 residues long. Trimming removed 0 bases from V and 6 bases from J; junction bases left unmatched: 4. Germline CDR1 is LGHNA and CDR2 is YSLEER. The CDR3 nucleotides are TGCGCCAGCAGCCAAGAACCGGGGGGAGCCGGGGAGCTGTTTTTT. The encoded protein is CASSQEPGGAGELFF.

CDR3 nucleotide sequence: TGTGCCAGCAGCTTAATGACAGACGAGCAGTACGTC. It yields the protein CASSLMTDEQYV. This chain connects TRBV11-2 to TRBJ2-7, with D possibly TRBD1 on 5 matching bases. The CDR3 totals 12 residues. Germline V CDR1 and CDR2: SGHAT, FQNNGV. Trimming took 2 bases from V and 5 from J, leaving 7 bases between them.

The chain joins TRBV6-6 to TRBJ2-7, with D possibly matching TRBD1 (6 bases). V lost 5 bases and J 6 bases, leaving 14 bases between the germline ends. This CDR3 has 13 residues. Germline-derived CDR1 and CDR2 are MNHNY and SVGAGI (reference sequence). In DNA form, the CDR3 reads TGTGCCAGCAGTACCAGGGGATGGGGCGAGCAGTACGTC. This gives the protein CASSTRGWGEQYV.

CDR3 in amino acids: CASSYPGGTKLFF. The CDR3 DNA sequence: TGTGCCAGCAGTTACCCGGGGGGCACAAAACTGTTTTTT. The chain couples TRBV6-5 to TRBJ1-4; a weak D match, TRBD1 (6 bases). CDR3 size: 13 residues. In germline, CDR1 is MNHEY, CDR2 SVGAGI. The V gene lost 2 bases and the J gene lost 10 bases, with 11 bases spanning the gap.

The rearrangement links TRBV2 to TRBJ1-2, with D maybe TRBD1 (5 bases). The CDR3 contains 19 residues. V lost 2 bases to trimming and J lost 5 bases, with 27 bases between them. Germline CDR1 reads SNHLY; CDR2 reads FYNNEI. This CDR3 is CASSELPGVGPSPPYGYTF. The CDR3 coding sequence is TGTGCCAGCAGTGAACTTCCTGGTGTGGGACCGTCGCCTCCTTATGGCTACACCTTC.

The V gene is TRBV3-1 (or the pseudogene TRBV3-2), the J gene TRBJ2-7; TRBD1 matches at 9 bases. The CDR3 totals 14 residues. V was clipped by 5 bases and J by 3 bases; unmatched bases: 5. CDR1 and CDR2 from the germline V gene are LGHDT and YNNKEL (reference sequence). Here the CDR3 reads CASSLPGQGYEQYF. The CDR3 DNA sequence: TGTGCCAGCAGCTTACCGGGACAGGGCTACGAGCAGTACTTC.

This clone was detected once. This chain links TRBV7-2 with TRBJ2-1; 7 nucleotides align to TRBD2. CDR1 and CDR2 from the germline V gene are SGHTA and FQGNSA. This CDR3 region has 14 residues. V lost 5 bases, J lost 4 bases, and 5 bases stayed unmatched. The chain's CDR3 is CASSPVGGYNEQFF. CDR3 sequence (DNA): TGTGCCAGCAGCCCGGTGGGGGGGTACAATGAGCAGTTCTTC.

This chain uses TRBV6-2 or TRBV6-3 with TRBJ1-6; D unresolved. V was trimmed by 2 bases and J by 9 bases, leaving 8 bases between them. This CDR3 is built from 13 residues. Germline loops: CDR1 MNHEY, CDR2 SVGEGT. CDR3 protein: CASSYLAGSPLHF. The CDR3 coding sequence is TGTGCCAGCAGTTACCTGGCGGGTTCACCCCTCCACTTT.

V and J are TRBV7-9 and TRBJ1-1, with D perhaps matching TRBD1 (6 bases). This CDR3 spans 15 amino acids. Germline loops: CDR1 SEHNR, CDR2 FQNEAQ (reference sequence). Trimming left V 2 bases short and J 1 base short, with 11 bases between. CDR3 sequence (DNA): TGTGCCAGCAGCTTAACCGGGACACCGAACACTGAAGCTTTCTTT. Amino acid sequence: CASSLTGTPNTEAFF.

V and J are TRBV19 and TRBJ2-3; perhaps TRBD1 as D (6 bases). The CDR3 covers 18 residues. V lost 1 base and J lost 1, with 18 bases in between. Germline CDR1 LNHDA, CDR2 SQIVND (reference sequence). The DNA for the CDR3 is TGTGCCAGTAGTATAGGATTTTCAAGAGAGGGGGGCACAGATACGCAGTATTTT. Translated: CASSIGFSREGGTDTQYF. The full variable domain, completed using reference TRBV19 and TRBJ2-3, is DGGITQSPKYLFRKEGQNVTLSCEQNLNHDAMYWYRQDPGQGLRLIYYSQIVNDFQKGDIAEGYSVSREKKESFPLTVTSAQKNPTAFYLCASSIGFSREGGTDTQYFGPGTRLTVL.

The rearrangement uses TRBV28 and TRBJ2-3; a possible D gene is TRBD2 (6 bases). This CDR3 region has 15 residues. Deletions cut 6 bases from V and 7 bases from J, with 20 bases between. Germline CDR1 MDHEN, CDR2 SYDVKM. The CDR3 sequence: CASSSPGVGGNTQYF. The CDR3, as DNA: TGTGCCAGCAGCTCCCCCGGGGTGGGGGGAAATACGCAGTATTTT.